This is a list of T cell receptor beta chains from one sample in a study of blood T cell repertoires in COVID-19. Using immunoSEQ multiplex PCR, the repertoire was profiled, and TCRdb retains in-frame clones only, with some absent. The repertoire holds 200,000 to 250,000 clones, with approximately 80% as singletons. Source material: PBMCs or T cells enriched from blood (not recorded which). The receptors stem from a woman in her forties with acute COVID-19. Each CDR3 is given with its conserved first and last residue. Fields, in order: J gene, V gene, clone size, D gene, CDR3 DNA, CDR3 protein. A D gene is named only where the DNA matches it firmly. Size is stated for part of the rows, as once, few or many counts, or as a class when the clone is expanded.

j_gene: TRBJ2-1
v_gene: TRBV4-3
abundance: -
d_gene: -
CDR3nt: TGCGCCAGCAGCCAAGAGGCCAGGGGTCGAAATGAGCAGTTCTTC
CDR3aa: CASSQEARGRNEQFF

j_gene: TRBJ1-4
v_gene: TRBV9
abundance: few
d_gene: -
CDR3nt: TGTGCCAGCAGCGTAGATGCGTCGCGGCAGCTCAATGAAAAACTGTTTTTT
CDR3aa: CASSVDASRQLNEKLFF

j_gene: TRBJ2-3
v_gene: TRBV2
abundance: -
d_gene: TRBD1
CDR3nt: TGTGCCAGCAGTGAAATGGGACAGGGGGCCTCAGATACGCAGTATTTT
CDR3aa: CASSEMGQGASDTQYF

j_gene: TRBJ2-7
v_gene: TRBV2
abundance: -
d_gene: TRBD1
CDR3nt: TGTGCCAGCATTCCGGGACAGGGAACCTACGAGCAGTACTTC
CDR3aa: CASIPGQGTYEQYF

j_gene: TRBJ1-2
v_gene: TRBV15
abundance: -
d_gene: TRBD1
CDR3nt: TGTGCCACCAGCGGGACCCCCGGGACAGTCCCCCGGGGCTATGGCTACACCTTC
CDR3aa: CATSGTPGTVPRGYGYTF

j_gene: TRBJ2-3
v_gene: TRBV6-5
abundance: once
d_gene: -
CDR3nt: TGTGCCAGCAGAACAGGGGATACGCAGTATTTT
CDR3aa: CASRTGDTQYF

j_gene: TRBJ2-7
v_gene: TRBV6-4
abundance: -
d_gene: TRBD1
CDR3nt: TGTGCCAGCAGTGTTTTACCCGGGACAGGGCCCTACGAGCAGTACTTC
CDR3aa: CASSVLPGTGPYEQYF

j_gene: TRBJ1-5
v_gene: TRBV4-2
abundance: -
d_gene: TRBD1
CDR3nt: TGTGCCAGCAGCCAAGATCCAGGGGGAGATCAGCCCCAGCATTTT
CDR3aa: CASSQDPGGDQPQHF

j_gene: TRBJ2-1
v_gene: TRBV28
abundance: once
d_gene: -
CDR3nt: TGTGCCAGCAGTTTTTCGGACATCTACAATGAGCAGTTCTTC
CDR3aa: CASSFSDIYNEQFF

j_gene: TRBJ2-5
v_gene: TRBV7-3
abundance: -
d_gene: TRBD2
CDR3nt: TGTGCCAGCAGCCGGGGGAGGGCCGGGACCCAGTACTTC
CDR3aa: CASSRGRAGTQYF

j_gene: TRBJ2-5
v_gene: TRBV9
abundance: -
d_gene: TRBD1
CDR3nt: TGTGCCAGCAGCGTAGGGGACAGGTCGCGGCCAGAGACCCAGTACTTC
CDR3aa: CASSVGDRSRPETQYF

j_gene: TRBJ1-4
v_gene: TRBV9
abundance: -
d_gene: -
CDR3nt: TGTGCCAGCAGCTCCCACGCCCGGTCAACTAATGAAAAACTGTTTTTT
CDR3aa: CASSSHARSTNEKLFF

j_gene: TRBJ2-5
v_gene: TRBV2
abundance: -
d_gene: TRBD1
CDR3nt: TGTGCCAGCAGTGGTGGGACAGGGGGCTCCCAAGAGACCCAGTACTTC
CDR3aa: CASSGGTGGSQETQYF

j_gene: TRBJ1-2
v_gene: TRBV7-2
abundance: -
d_gene: -
CDR3nt: TGTGCCAGCAGCTTTGGCGGGGGAAACTATGGCTACACCTTC
CDR3aa: CASSFGGGNYGYTF

j_gene: TRBJ2-7
v_gene: TRBV18
abundance: -
d_gene: TRBD1
CDR3nt: TGTGCCAGCTCACCGTCGACAGGGTCGTGGCAGTACTTC
CDR3aa: CASSPSTGSWQYF

j_gene: TRBJ1-1
v_gene: TRBV11-2
abundance: -
d_gene: -
CDR3nt: TGTGCCAGCGGGGATGGGGCTACATCGGACACTGAAGCTTTCTTT
CDR3aa: CASGDGATSDTEAFF

j_gene: TRBJ1-1
v_gene: TRBV7-9
abundance: once
d_gene: -
CDR3nt: TGTGCCAGCAGCTTAGTGGAGGGCGGACATAGGTACGGTGAAGCTTTCTTT
CDR3aa: CASSLVEGGHRYGEAFF

j_gene: TRBJ2-7
v_gene: TRBV5-8
abundance: -
d_gene: -
CDR3nt: TGTGCCAGCAGCTTGGGGCAGGGGACCGACGAGCAGTACTTC
CDR3aa: CASSLGQGTDEQYF

j_gene: TRBJ1-1
v_gene: TRBV6-5
abundance: -
d_gene: TRBD1
CDR3nt: TGTGCCAGCAGTACCCGGGACAGGAGCACTGAAGCTTTCTTT
CDR3aa: CASSTRDRSTEAFF

j_gene: TRBJ1-5
v_gene: TRBV9
abundance: -
d_gene: TRBD1
CDR3nt: TGTGCCAGCAGCGCCGGACAGGGCGGTCAGCCCCAGCATTTT
CDR3aa: CASSAGQGGQPQHF

j_gene: TRBJ2-1
v_gene: TRBV7-3
abundance: -
d_gene: TRBD2
CDR3nt: TGTGCCAGCAGCTTAAATGGTCGTCTTAGGACTAGGTCCAATGAGCAGTTCTTC
CDR3aa: CASSLNGRLRTRSNEQFF

j_gene: TRBJ1-2
v_gene: TRBV30
abundance: -
d_gene: -
CDR3nt: TGTGCCTGGGCCCGGACAGCTAACTATGGCTACACCTTC
CDR3aa: CAWARTANYGYTF

j_gene: TRBJ1-2
v_gene: TRBV9
abundance: -
d_gene: -
CDR3nt: TGTGCCAGCAGCCAACAGGCGGCCGGTGGCTACACCTTC
CDR3aa: CASSQQAAGGYTF

j_gene: TRBJ2-7
v_gene: TRBV10-3
abundance: -
d_gene: TRBD2
CDR3nt: TGTGCCATCAGGCCGTCGCGGGAGACGGGCGAGCAGTACTTC
CDR3aa: CAIRPSRETGEQYF

j_gene: TRBJ2-5
v_gene: TRBV9
abundance: once
d_gene: TRBD2
CDR3nt: TGTGCCAGCAATCCTAGCGGGGAAGAGGAAGAGACCCAGTACTTC
CDR3aa: CASNPSGEEEETQYF

j_gene: TRBJ1-4
v_gene: TRBV27
abundance: few
d_gene: TRBD1
CDR3nt: TGTGCCAGCAGTGCCCGTGGGACAGGGGATGAAAAACTGTTTTTT
CDR3aa: CASSARGTGDEKLFF

j_gene: TRBJ2-5
v_gene: TRBV11-1
abundance: -
d_gene: TRBD2
CDR3nt: TGTGCCAGCAGCTTAGGGCTAGCGGGAGAAGGAGAGACCCAGTACTTC
CDR3aa: CASSLGLAGEGETQYF

j_gene: TRBJ1-5
v_gene: TRBV6-5
abundance: -
d_gene: TRBD1
CDR3nt: TGTGCCAGCACCCCTCAGGGGGCGAGCAATCAGCCCCAGCATTTT
CDR3aa: CASTPQGASNQPQHF

j_gene: TRBJ1-5
v_gene: TRBV27
abundance: -
d_gene: -
CDR3nt: TGTGCCAGCAGTCGAGAGGGGGGGTTTAGCAATCAGCCCCAGCATTTT
CDR3aa: CASSREGGFSNQPQHF

j_gene: TRBJ2-5
v_gene: TRBV11-2
abundance: -
d_gene: -
CDR3nt: TGTGCCAGCAGCTTGCGGGCGGGCCTGGAGACCCAGTACTTC
CDR3aa: CASSLRAGLETQYF

j_gene: TRBJ2-1
v_gene: TRBV7-3
abundance: few
d_gene: TRBD2
CDR3nt: TGTGCCAGCAGCTCCCCTAGCGGGGGGGGCCACAATGAGCAGTTCTTC
CDR3aa: CASSSPSGGGHNEQFF

j_gene: TRBJ1-2
v_gene: TRBV2
abundance: once
d_gene: -
CDR3nt: TGTGCCAGCAGTGAGGTGATCGGGTGGCACTATGGCTACACCTTC
CDR3aa: CASSEVIGWHYGYTF

j_gene: TRBJ1-1
v_gene: TRBV13
abundance: -
d_gene: -
CDR3nt: TGTGCCAGCAGCTTGAGGCAGGGGATCACTGAAGCTTTCTTT
CDR3aa: CASSLRQGITEAFF

j_gene: TRBJ2-2
v_gene: TRBV11-3
abundance: -
d_gene: -
CDR3nt: TGTGCCAGCAGCTTAGCGCGGGGCAGCGGGGAGCTGTTTTTT
CDR3aa: CASSLARGSGELFF

j_gene: TRBJ1-1
v_gene: TRBV6-5
abundance: -
d_gene: TRBD1
CDR3nt: TGTGCCAGCAGTCGACAGGGTAGGACTGAAGCTTTCTTT
CDR3aa: CASSRQGRTEAFF

j_gene: TRBJ1-3
v_gene: TRBV3-1/TRBV3-2
abundance: -
d_gene: -
CDR3nt: TGTGCCAGCAGCACCCGACAGATTGGAAACACCATATATTTT
CDR3aa: CASSTRQIGNTIYF

j_gene: TRBJ2-7
v_gene: TRBV7-9
abundance: few
d_gene: -
CDR3nt: TGTGCCAGCAGCCTTAGCTCCTACGAGCAGTACTTC
CDR3aa: CASSLSSYEQYF

j_gene: TRBJ2-1
v_gene: TRBV11-3
abundance: -
d_gene: -
CDR3nt: TGTGCCAGCAGCTCCGTAGGAGGTAGCAATGAGCAGTTCTTC
CDR3aa: CASSSVGGSNEQFF

j_gene: TRBJ1-1
v_gene: TRBV20-1
abundance: -
d_gene: -
CDR3nt: TGCAGTGCTACCGTGAACACTGAAGCTTTCTTT
CDR3aa: CSATVNTEAFF

j_gene: TRBJ2-1
v_gene: TRBV9
abundance: -
d_gene: -
CDR3nt: TGTGCCAGCAGTCCGGGACTCAAATACAATGAGCAGTTCTTC
CDR3aa: CASSPGLKYNEQFF

j_gene: TRBJ2-7
v_gene: TRBV7-6
abundance: -
d_gene: TRBD1
CDR3nt: TGTGCCAGCAGCTTAGCGGCGCGGGGACAGGGTTCTCAGCAGTACTTC
CDR3aa: CASSLAARGQGSQQYF

j_gene: TRBJ1-2
v_gene: TRBV6-4
abundance: -
d_gene: -
CDR3nt: TGTGCCAGCAGCCCCCAACAGGGTGGCTATGGCTACACCTTC
CDR3aa: CASSPQQGGYGYTF

j_gene: TRBJ1-2
v_gene: TRBV5-5
abundance: -
d_gene: -
CDR3nt: TGTGCCAGCAGCCCACGAGGAGACTATGGAGGCTACACCTTC
CDR3aa: CASSPRGDYGGYTF

j_gene: TRBJ1-2
v_gene: TRBV28
abundance: -
d_gene: TRBD1
CDR3nt: TGTGCCAGCCGGGGGACAGGGGACTATGGCTACACCTTC
CDR3aa: CASRGTGDYGYTF

j_gene: TRBJ2-2
v_gene: TRBV9
abundance: -
d_gene: -
CDR3nt: TGTGCCAGCAGCGTAGTAGAGTACACCGGGGAGCTGTTTTTT
CDR3aa: CASSVVEYTGELFF

j_gene: TRBJ1-5
v_gene: TRBV19
abundance: -
d_gene: -
CDR3nt: TGTGCCAGTAAGTCAGATATCGGGAACAATCAGCCCCAGCATTTT
CDR3aa: CASKSDIGNNQPQHF

j_gene: TRBJ1-1
v_gene: TRBV24-1
abundance: -
d_gene: TRBD1
CDR3nt: TGTGCCACCAGTGAGACAGGGGGCGTCGCTGAAGCTTTCTTT
CDR3aa: CATSETGGVAEAFF

j_gene: TRBJ2-1
v_gene: TRBV9
abundance: -
d_gene: TRBD2
CDR3nt: TGTGCCAGCAGCGGCAGCGGGAGATATAATGAGCAGTTCTTC
CDR3aa: CASSGSGRYNEQFF